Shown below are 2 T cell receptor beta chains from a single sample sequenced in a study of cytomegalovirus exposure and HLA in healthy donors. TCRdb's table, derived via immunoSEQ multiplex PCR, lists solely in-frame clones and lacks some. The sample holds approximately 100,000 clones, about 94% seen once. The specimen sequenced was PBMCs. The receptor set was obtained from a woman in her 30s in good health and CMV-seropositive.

The CDR3 nucleotides are TGTGCCAGCAGTTATGGCCCCGGGAGAGATACGCAGTATTTT. This translates into CASSYGPGRDTQYF. The chain combines TRBV6-5 with TRBJ2-3, with a weak D call TRBD2 (6 bases). Germline-derived CDR1 and CDR2 are MNHEY and SVGAGI. Trimming stripped 3 bases from V and 5 bases from J, with 12 bases between. This CDR3 region has 14 residues.

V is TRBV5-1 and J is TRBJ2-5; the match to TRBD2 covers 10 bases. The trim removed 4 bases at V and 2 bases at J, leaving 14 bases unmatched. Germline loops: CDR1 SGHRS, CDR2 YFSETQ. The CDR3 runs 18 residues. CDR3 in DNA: TGCGCCAGCAGCCCCGGGGGAGCGGGAGGGCCGGGACAAGAGACCCAGTACTTC. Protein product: CASSPGGAGGPGQETQYF.